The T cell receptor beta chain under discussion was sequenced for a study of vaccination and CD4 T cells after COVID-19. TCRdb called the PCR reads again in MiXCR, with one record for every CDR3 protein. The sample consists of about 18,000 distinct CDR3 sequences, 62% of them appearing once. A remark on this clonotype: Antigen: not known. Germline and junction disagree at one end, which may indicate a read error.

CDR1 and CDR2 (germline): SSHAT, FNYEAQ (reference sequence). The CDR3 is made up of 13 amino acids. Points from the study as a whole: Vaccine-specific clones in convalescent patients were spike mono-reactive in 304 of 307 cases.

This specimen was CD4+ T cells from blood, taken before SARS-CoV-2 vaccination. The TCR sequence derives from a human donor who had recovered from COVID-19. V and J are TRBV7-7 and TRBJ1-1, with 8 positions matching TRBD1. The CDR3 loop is CASSSGQGRPAFF. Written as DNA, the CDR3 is TGTGCTAGCAGCTCCGGACAGGGACGGCCAGCTTTCTTT.